These 19 T cell receptor beta chains originate from one sample sequenced in a study of persistence of HIV-infected CD4 T cells. Cells were stimulated nonspecifically with anti-CD3/anti-CD28 magnetic beads. Responding CD4+ T cells were sorted by upregulation of both CD40 ligand and CD69. No antigen is known for these receptors. The libraries were made with immunoSEQ version 4 in survey mode. The repertoire was sequenced with immunoSEQ multiplex PCR; TCRdb's copy has only in-frame clones and lacks some. The data show 44,000 or so clones, approximately 91% seen once. Sequencing was performed on CD4+ T cells sorted from PBMCs after roughly 18-hour stimulation, taken from a patient who received antiretroviral therapy. The receptors originated from an adult man with HIV who was CMV-seropositive.

The chain couples TRBV10-3 to TRBJ1-6, with TRBD1 as a possible D gene (5 bases). The V end lost 3 bases, the J end lost 9 bases, and 12 bases lay between the germline ends. Germline V gene lookup returns CDR1 ENHRY and CDR2 SYGVKD. The CDR3 is 14 amino acids. This CDR3 is CAISDRADGSPLHF. As DNA, the CDR3 is TGTGCCATCAGTGACAGGGCAGACGGTTCACCCCTCCACTTT.

This rearrangement joins TRBV5-1 to TRBJ2-5; 8 bases agree with TRBD1. J was trimmed by 1 base and V by 2 bases; bases with no gene match: 13. The CDR3 is 18 amino acids. Germline CDR1 reads SGHRS; CDR2 reads YFSETQ. The CDR3 region has the DNA TGCGCCAGCAGCTTACGACAGGGGTCGAAGAATGTCCAAGAGACCCAGTACTTC. It codes for CASSLRQGSKNVQETQYF.

The gene calls are TRBV2 and TRBJ2-6, with D tentatively TRBD1 (6 bases). Looked up from germline, CDR1 is SNHLY and CDR2 is FYNNEI. The CDR3 consists of 17 residues. Deletions cut 2 bases from V and 2 bases from J, with 13 bases between. In DNA form, the CDR3 reads TGTGCCAGCAGTGAACACCAGGGGACCCCTGGGGCCAACGTCCTGACTTTC. This gives the protein CASSEHQGTPGANVLTF.

The chain joins TRBV9 to TRBJ2-7, with D tentatively TRBD1 (7 bases). Germline CDR1 SGDLS, CDR2 YYNGEE. The CDR3 consists of 15 residues. Trimming removed 3 bases from V and 3 bases from J, with 16 bases in between. CDR3 region: CASSATGPGVYEQYF. The CDR3 DNA reads as TGTGCCAGCAGCGCGACAGGGCCGGGGGTCTACGAGCAGTACTTC.

CDR3 DNA sequence: TGTGCCAGCAGCCCGTCGAGCTCTGGAAACACCATATATTTT. Translating gives CASSPSSSGNTIYF. This chain connects TRBV7-6 to TRBJ1-3; D unresolved. The CDR3 length is 14 residues. CDR1 and CDR2 (germline): SGHVS, FNYEAQ. The V gene lost 5 bases and the J gene lost 0 bases, with 8 bases spanning the gap.

V is TRBV11-1 and J is TRBJ2-2; the D is unclear. This CDR3 is 13 amino acids long. Per the germline V gene, CDR1 is SGHAT and CDR2 is FQDESV (reference sequence). V lost 1 base and J lost 6, with 6 bases in between. CDR3 DNA sequence: TGTGCCAGCAGCTTAGTTCGGGCCGGGGAGCTGTTTTTT. Amino acids: CASSLVRAGELFF.

The rearrangement joins TRBV6-2 or TRBV6-3 to TRBJ2-2; 7 bases map to TRBD1. Germline CDR1 is MNHEY and CDR2 is SVGEGT. V shed 0 bases, J shed 9 bases, and the junction held 7 bases outside the gene matches. This CDR3 is built from 15 residues. CDR3 coding DNA: TGTGCCAGCAGTTACTCGGACAGGTCCTTTTGGGAGCTGTTTTTT. This codes for CASSYSDRSFWELFF.

The V call is TRBV2, the J call TRBJ2-7, with 7 bases identical to TRBD2. Looked up from germline, CDR1 is SNHLY and CDR2 is FYNNEI. J gave up 2 bases and V 10 bases, and 8 bases lay outside the gene matches. The CDR3 is 13 residues long. Here the CDR3 DNA reads TGTGCCAACGGGGAGAGCGGGGCCTACGAGCAGTACTTC. Its protein is CANGESGAYEQYF.

The chain has TRBV19 and TRBJ1-2, with TRBD1 matching over 8 bases. V lost 6 bases, J lost 7 bases, and 7 bases stayed unmatched. The CDR3 spans 13 residues. Germline V gene data show CDR1 as LNHDA and CDR2 as SQIVND (reference sequence). The CDR3 loop reads CASSDGQGTGYTF. The CDR3, as DNA: TGTGCCAGTAGCGACGGACAGGGCACTGGCTACACCTTC.

The rearrangement links TRBV19 to TRBJ2-7, with D tentatively TRBD1 or TRBD2 (5 bases each). The CDR3 runs to 14 residues. V gave up 3 bases and J gave up 4 bases, with 13 bases separating them. Germline CDR1 and CDR2: LNHDA and SQIVND (reference sequence). The CDR3 DNA is TGTGCCAGTAGTATTCCAGGGAGTCAGTACGAGCAGTACTTC. Protein: CASSIPGSQYEQYF.

The chain carries TRBV29-1 and TRBJ2-7; TRBD2 agrees at 11 bases. Unmatched junction bases numbered 4, after V lost 7 bases and J lost 2 bases. CDR1 and CDR2 (germline): SQVTM, ANQGSEA. There are 13 residues in the CDR3. The CDR3, as DNA: TGCAGCGACGTAGCGGGGGGGACCTACGAGCAGTACTTC. It is translated as CSDVAGGTYEQYF.

This rearrangement joins TRBV20-1 to TRBJ2-3; 7 bases agree with TRBD1. With 3 bases clipped from V and 4 bases from J, the junction kept 4 bases outside the gene matches. Germline V CDR1 and CDR2: DFQATT, SNEGSKA (reference sequence). This CDR3 region has 13 residues. CDR3 sequence reads: CSASSGGADTQYF. In nucleotides, the CDR3 is TGCAGTGCTAGTTCAGGGGGTGCAGATACGCAGTATTTT.

The V call is TRBV7-2, the J call TRBJ2-3, with TRBD1 identical over 7 bases. V lost 0 bases and J lost 5; bases outside the gene matches: 2. CDR3 length: 14 residues. CDR1 and CDR2 from the germline V gene are SGHTA and FQGNSA. The CDR3 sequence is CASSLAGGGDTQYF. CDR3 bases: TGTGCCAGCAGCTTAGCAGGGGGCGGAGATACGCAGTATTTT.

This clone is a singleton in its sample. The chain joins TRBV10-1 to TRBJ2-1; TRBD2 matches at 13 bases. The CDR3 runs 15 residues. With V trimmed by 4 bases and J by 5 bases, 2 bases remained unmatched. From germline, CDR1 is WNHNN and CDR2 SYGVQD (reference sequence). The CDR3 region is CASSVGLAGNNEQFF. DNA for the CDR3: TGCGCCAGCAGTGTGGGACTAGCGGGGAACAATGAGCAGTTCTTC.

The V call is TRBV28, the J call TRBJ1-2, with 9 nucleotides matching TRBD1. With V trimmed by 5 bases and J by 2 bases, 3 bases remained unmatched. The germline CDR1 and CDR2 sequences are MDHEN and SYDVKM. The CDR3 totals 14 residues. Here the CDR3 reads CASSRDRENYGYTF. CDR3 coding DNA: TGTGCCAGCAGTCGGGACAGGGAGAACTATGGCTACACCTTC.

The chain carries TRBV6-5 and TRBJ2-7; D ambiguous. Deletions cut 4 bases from V and 4 bases from J, with 5 bases between. Germline loops: CDR1 MNHEY, CDR2 SVGAGI. This CDR3 has 11 residues. CDR3 coding DNA: TGTGCCAGCAGTTCGAAGTACGAGCAGTACTTC. It specifies CASSSKYEQYF.

This chain uses TRBV2 with TRBJ2-7; perhaps TRBD1 as D (5 bases). Trimming took off 3 bases at V and 4 bases at J, with 13 bases between the two ends. The CDR3 is 14 amino acids. Looked up from germline, CDR1 is SNHLY and CDR2 is FYNNEI. The CDR3 nucleotides are TGTGCCAGCAGTGATCAACCAGGGATGTACGAGCAGTACTTC. Its protein is CASSDQPGMYEQYF.

This chain joins TRBV2 and TRBJ2-5, with D hard to call. CDR1 and CDR2 from the germline V gene are SNHLY and FYNNEI. CDR3 size: 14 residues. V was pared by 6 bases and J by 5 bases, with 16 bases between. The CDR3 DNA reads as TGTGCCAGCAGCTATACCGGGCCCCAGGAGACCCAGTACTTC. This codes for CASSYTGPQETQYF.

The chain carries TRBV2 and TRBJ1-4; D remains unclear. V lost 8 bases and J lost 1, with 8 bases in between. The germline CDR1 and CDR2 sequences are SNHLY and FYNNEI. The CDR3 runs 13 residues. CDR3 residues: CASGGRTNEKLFF. The CDR3 DNA reads TGTGCCAGCGGAGGAAGAACTAATGAAAAACTGTTTTTT.